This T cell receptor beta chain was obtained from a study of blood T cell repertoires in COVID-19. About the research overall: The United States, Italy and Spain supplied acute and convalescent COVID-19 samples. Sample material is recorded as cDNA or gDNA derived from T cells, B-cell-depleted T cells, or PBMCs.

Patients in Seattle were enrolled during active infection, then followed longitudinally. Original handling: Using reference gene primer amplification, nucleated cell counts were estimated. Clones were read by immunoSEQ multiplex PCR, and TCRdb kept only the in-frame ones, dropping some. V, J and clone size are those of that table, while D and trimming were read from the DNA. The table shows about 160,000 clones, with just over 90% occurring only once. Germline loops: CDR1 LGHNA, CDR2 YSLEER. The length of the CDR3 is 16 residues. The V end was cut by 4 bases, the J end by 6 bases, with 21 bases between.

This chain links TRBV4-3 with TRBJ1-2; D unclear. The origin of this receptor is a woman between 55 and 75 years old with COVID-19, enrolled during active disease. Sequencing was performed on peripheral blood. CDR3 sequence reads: CASSPHAWAELDGYTF. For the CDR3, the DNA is TGCGCCAGCAGCCCCCATGCTTGGGCAGAACTAGATGGCTACACCTTC.